This T cell receptor (beta chain) was profiled in a study of vaccination effects on CD4 cells after COVID-19. On this clone itself: Its antigen is not known.

Sequencing in the ViraFEST assay came after antigen-specific CD4+ T cells had been expanded with viral peptide pools, which were used to stimulate PBMC. Subsequent to a culture period of more than 8 days, CD4+ T cells were isolated. None of these healthy vaccinees had been infected with SARS-CoV-2 before vaccination. The CDR3 length is 16 residues. Germline values: CDR1 SGHTA, CDR2 FQGTGA. V lost 2 bases to trimming and J lost 4 bases; unmatched junction nucleotides: 5. Profiled with immunoSEQ multiplex PCR; TCRdb holds only in-frame clones, not every one. The data contain 40,000 to 50,000 clones, more than 60% of them seen just once; the ten biggest clones take up roughly 26%.

The rearrangement links TRBV7-3 to TRBJ2-3, with 11 nucleotides matching TRBD1. The sequence came from a human donor who received a COVID-19 vaccine. The material sequenced was CD4+ T cells from PBMCs cultured with HCoV-OC43 spike peptides, taken before COVID-19 vaccination. As for subset: HCoV-OC43 spike overlapping peptide pool stimulation. CDR3 loop: CASSLGDRGSPDTQYF. The CDR3, as DNA: TGTGCCAGCAGCTTAGGGGACAGGGGGAGCCCAGATACGCAGTATTTT.